This T cell receptor (beta chain) was profiled in a study of blood T cell repertoires in COVID-19. Study-wide background: Samples of COVID-19 (acute and convalescent) were obtained from the United States, Italy and Spain. T cells, B-cell-depleted T cells, or PBMCs provided the cDNA or gDNA that served as material.

Data came from immunoSEQ multiplex PCR; TCRdb stores just in-frame clones and leaves some out. Here the sample spans about 160,000 clones, 80% being singletons. The germline V and J ends were trimmed by 8 bases and 6 bases, with 10 bases remaining between them. The CDR3 is made up of 12 amino acids. In germline, CDR1 is MNHEY, CDR2 SMNVEV (reference sequence). The clonotype originates from a man in his forties or fifties who had recovered from COVID-19. The chain couples TRBV27 to TRBJ1-4; no firm D call. The sample comprised PBMCs or T cells enriched from blood (not recorded which). Here the CDR3 reads CASSTSDEKLFF. The DNA of the CDR3 is TGTGCCAGCTCGACTTCCGATGAAAAACTGTTTTTT.